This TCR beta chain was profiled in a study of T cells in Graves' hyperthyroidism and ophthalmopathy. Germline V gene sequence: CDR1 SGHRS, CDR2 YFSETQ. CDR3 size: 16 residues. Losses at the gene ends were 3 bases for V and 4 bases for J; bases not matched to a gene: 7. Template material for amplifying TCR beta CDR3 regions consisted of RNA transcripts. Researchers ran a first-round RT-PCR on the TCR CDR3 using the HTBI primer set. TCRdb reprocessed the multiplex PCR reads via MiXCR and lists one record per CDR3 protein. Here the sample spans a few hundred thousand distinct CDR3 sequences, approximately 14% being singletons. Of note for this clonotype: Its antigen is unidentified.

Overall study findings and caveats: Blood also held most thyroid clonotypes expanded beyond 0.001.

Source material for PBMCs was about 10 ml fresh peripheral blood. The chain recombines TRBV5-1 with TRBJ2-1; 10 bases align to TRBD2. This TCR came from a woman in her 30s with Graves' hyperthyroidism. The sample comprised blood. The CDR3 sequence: CASSYWTSGDYNEQFF. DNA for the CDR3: TGCGCCAGCAGCTACTGGACTAGCGGAGATTACAATGAGCAGTTCTTC.